The rows below give T cell receptor beta chains drawn from one sample of a study of blood T cell repertoires in COVID-19. TCRdb's copy holds only in-frame clones and misses some; the assay was immunoSEQ multiplex PCR. The data show under 200,000 clones, 80% to 90% seen once. Sequencing input: peripheral blood. These receptors originate from a woman aged 70-85 years with COVID-19, enrolled during active disease. CDR3s include the opening cysteine and the closing phenylalanine or tryptophan. D genes are given only for firm matches. Where a row states a size, it is once, few, many or the class of an expanded clone; other rows omit it.

-,TRBD1,TRBV28,14,TRBJ1-3,TGTGCCAGCAGTTCAGGGGGCGCCGGAAACACCATATATTTT,CASSSGGAGNTIYF
once,TRBD2,TRBV7-2,16,TRBJ2-5,TGTGCCAGCAGCTCGGGACTAGCGGGGGGACAAGAGACCCAGTACTTC,CASSSGLAGGQETQYF
medium-sized,-,TRBV30,13,TRBJ1-1,TGTGCCTGGAGCATAGCGGAGAACACTGAAGCTTTCTTT,CAWSIAENTEAFF
-,-,TRBV2,16,TRBJ1-2,TGTGCCAGCAGTGCTGGACCCGGCCGTGAGGGCTATGGCTACACCTTC,CASSAGPGREGYGYTF
-,TRBD1,TRBV19,20,TRBJ1-1,TGTGCCAGTAGTATTTTGGGGCATGGGGGGGACAGGGGACGGGCTACTGAAGCTTTCTTT,CASSILGHGGDRGRATEAFF
few,TRBD1,TRBV7-9,14,TRBJ1-3,TGTGCCAGCAGCTTAACGACAGGGGGAAACACCATATATTTT,CASSLTTGGNTIYF
-,-,TRBV7-8,13,TRBJ2-3,TGTGCCAGCAGCTTAGGGCCGTCAGATACGCAGTATTTT,CASSLGPSDTQYF
-,TRBD1,TRBV28,15,TRBJ1-4,TGTGCCAGCAGTTTATATAAGGGGGCCTTAGAAAAACTGTTTTTT,CASSLYKGALEKLFF
few,TRBD1,TRBV27,14,TRBJ1-6,TGTGCCAGCTTCCCAGGACAGGGAGATTCACCCCTCCACTTT,CASFPGQGDSPLHF
-,-,TRBV15,14,TRBJ1-5,TGTGCCACCAGCAGAGACCCCCGGACATTACCCCAGCATTTT,CATSRDPRTLPQHF
-,-,TRBV24-1,13,TRBJ2-1,TGTGCCACCAGAAACACAGGGAAAGGTGAGCAGTTCTTC,CATRNTGKGEQFF
few,-,TRBV5-6,16,TRBJ1-1,TGTGCCTCCGAAGGGAGGGGATTGGGGGTGGACACTGAAGCTTTCTTT,CASEGRGLGVDTEAFF
-,TRBD1,TRBV2,14,TRBJ2-7,TGTGCCAGCAGGGTAACAGGGGTGGTCGGCGAGCAGTACTTC,CASRVTGVVGEQYF
-,-,TRBV7-9,14,TRBJ2-7,TGTGCCAGCAGCTTAGCGCAGACTTTCTACGAGCAGTACTTC,CASSLAQTFYEQYF
-,-,TRBV7-2,15,TRBJ1-5,TGTGCCAGCAGTTCCCAGGGGTCCCTGAATCAGCCCCAGCATTTT,CASSSQGSLNQPQHF
few,-,TRBV2,14,TRBJ2-2,TGTGCCAGCAGTGCGGTAATCGGGACCGGGGAGCTGTTTTTT,CASSAVIGTGELFF
-,-,TRBV5-1,15,TRBJ2-2,TGCGCCAGCAGCCCGTGGGGACTTAACACCGGGGAGCTGTTTTTT,CASSPWGLNTGELFF
-,TRBD2,TRBV5-4,15,TRBJ2-1,TGTGCCAGCACCCCTAGCGGAAGCTCCTACAATGAGCAGTTCTTC,CASTPSGSSYNEQFF
-,-,TRBV6-2/TRBV6-3,14,TRBJ1-5,TGTGCCAGCAGCCTCTTCCAGATTAATCAGCCCCAGCATTTT,CASSLFQINQPQHF
few,-,TRBV9,14,TRBJ2-5,TGTGCCAGCAGCGTAGTTGGGGGGTCGGAGACCCAGTACTTC,CASSVVGGSETQYF
once,-,TRBV5-1,12,TRBJ2-5,TGCGCCAGCTCGACTGATGGAGGGACCCAGTACTTC,CASSTDGGTQYF
-,-,TRBV19,14,TRBJ1-2,TGTGCCAGTAGTTTCCCGGGACTCCGGTATGGCTACACCTTC,CASSFPGLRYGYTF
-,TRBD1,TRBV5-6,14,TRBJ2-7,TGTGCCAGCAGCTTGGGACAGGGGACAGGCGAGCAGTACTTC,CASSLGQGTGEQYF
-,-,TRBV18,13,TRBJ2-7,TGTGCCAGCTCACCAGAGGAAACCTACGAGCAGTACTTC,CASSPEETYEQYF
once,-,TRBV6-5,15,TRBJ1-3,TGTGCCAGCAGGCCTCAGTCCCTCTCTGGAAACACCATATATTTT,CASRPQSLSGNTIYF
-,-,TRBV2,14,TRBJ2-3,TGTGCCAGCAGCCCTACAGACACTAGCCCTACGCAGTATTTT,CASSPTDTSPTQYF
once,-,TRBV5-1,14,TRBJ2-3,TGCGCCAGCAGGAGGGAGGTCGGATCCGATACGCAGTATTTT,CASRREVGSDTQYF